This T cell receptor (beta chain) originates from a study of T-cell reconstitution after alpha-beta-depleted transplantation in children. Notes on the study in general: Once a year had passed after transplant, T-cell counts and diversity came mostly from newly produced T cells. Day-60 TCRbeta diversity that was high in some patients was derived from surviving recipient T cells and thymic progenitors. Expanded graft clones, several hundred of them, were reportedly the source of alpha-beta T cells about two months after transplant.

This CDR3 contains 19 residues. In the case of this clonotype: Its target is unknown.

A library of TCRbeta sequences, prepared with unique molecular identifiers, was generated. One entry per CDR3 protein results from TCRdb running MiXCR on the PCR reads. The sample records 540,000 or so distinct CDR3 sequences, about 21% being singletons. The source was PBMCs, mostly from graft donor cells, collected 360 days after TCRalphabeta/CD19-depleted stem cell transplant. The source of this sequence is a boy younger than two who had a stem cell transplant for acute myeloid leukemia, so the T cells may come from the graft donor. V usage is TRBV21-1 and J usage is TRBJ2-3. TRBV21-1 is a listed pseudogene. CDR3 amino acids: CASSSQCGVSLRNTDTQYF. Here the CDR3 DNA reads TGTGCCAGCAGCTCACAATGTGGGGTATCCCTACGAAACACAGATACGCAGTATTTT.